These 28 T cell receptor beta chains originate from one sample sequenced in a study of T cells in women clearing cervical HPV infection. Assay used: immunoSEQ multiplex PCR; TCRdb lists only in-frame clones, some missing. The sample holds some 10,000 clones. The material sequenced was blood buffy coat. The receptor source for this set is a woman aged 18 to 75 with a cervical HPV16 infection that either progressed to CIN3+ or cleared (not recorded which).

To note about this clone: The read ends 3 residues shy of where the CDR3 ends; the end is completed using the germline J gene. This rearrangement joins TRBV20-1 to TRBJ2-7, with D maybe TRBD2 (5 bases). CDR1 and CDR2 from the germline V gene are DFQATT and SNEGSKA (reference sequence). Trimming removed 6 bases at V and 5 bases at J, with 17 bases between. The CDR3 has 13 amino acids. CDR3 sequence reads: CSAYGSGGHEQYF. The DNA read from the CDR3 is TGCAGTGCGTACGGGTCTGGAGGTCACGAG.

The CDR3 loop is CSASERGPAYEQYF. Incomplete CDR3 DNA: TGCAGTGCTAGTGAAAGGGGGCCCGCCTACGAG. V and J are TRBV20-1 and TRBJ2-7, with TRBD1 matching over 7 bases. The read ends 3 residues early relative to the CDR3; the germline J gene fills the gap. This CDR3 is 14 amino acids long. The junction had 7 bases not matched to a gene; V was cut back by 3 bases and J by 2 bases. Per germline, CDR1 DFQATT and CDR2 SNEGSKA (reference sequence).

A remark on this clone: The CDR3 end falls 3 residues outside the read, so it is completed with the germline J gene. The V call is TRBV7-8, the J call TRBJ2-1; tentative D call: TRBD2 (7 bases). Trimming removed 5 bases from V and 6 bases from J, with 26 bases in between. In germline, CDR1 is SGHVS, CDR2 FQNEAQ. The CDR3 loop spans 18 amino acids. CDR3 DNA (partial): TGTGCCAGCAGCCTAGGGTGGGCGGGGGCCCAGGGCTTCAATGAG. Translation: CASSLGWAGAQGFNE. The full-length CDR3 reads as CASSLGWAGAQGFNEQFF. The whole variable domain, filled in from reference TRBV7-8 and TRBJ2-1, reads GAGVSQSPRYKVAKRGQDVALRCDPISGHVSLFWYQQALGQGPEFLTYFQNEAQLDKSGLPSDRFFAERPEGSVSTLKIQRTQQEDSAVYLCASSLGWAGAQGFNEQFFGPGTRLTVL.

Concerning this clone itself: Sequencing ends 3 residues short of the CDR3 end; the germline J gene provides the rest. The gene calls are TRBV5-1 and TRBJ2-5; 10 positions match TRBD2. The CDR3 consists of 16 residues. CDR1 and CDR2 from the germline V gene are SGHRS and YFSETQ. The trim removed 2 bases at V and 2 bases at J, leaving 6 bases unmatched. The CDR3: CASSFLEAGGQETQYF. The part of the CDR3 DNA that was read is TGCGCCAGCAGCTTTCTAGAAGCGGGGGGGCAAGAGACC.

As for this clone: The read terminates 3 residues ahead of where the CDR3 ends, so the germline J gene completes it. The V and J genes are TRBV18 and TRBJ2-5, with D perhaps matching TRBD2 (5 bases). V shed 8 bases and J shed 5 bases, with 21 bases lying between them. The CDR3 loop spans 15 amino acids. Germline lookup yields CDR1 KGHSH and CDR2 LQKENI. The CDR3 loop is CASPSGPGLGETQYF. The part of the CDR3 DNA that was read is TGTGCCAGCCCTTCCGGACCGGGGTTAGGGGAGACC. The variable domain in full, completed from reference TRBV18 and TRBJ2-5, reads NAGVMQNPRHLVRRRGQEARLRCSPMKGHSHVYWYRQLPEEGLKFMVYLQKENIIDESGMPKERFSAEFPKEGPSILRIQQVVRGDSAAYFCASPSGPGLGETQYFGPGTRLLVL.

The part of the CDR3 DNA that was read is TGTGCCAGCAGCCCCGTCCAGGTGAAGAATGAAAAG. Translation gives CASSPVQVKNEK. The whole CDR3 sequence is CASSPVQVKNEKLFF. This sequence joins TRBV11-1 and TRBJ2-2, with D hard to call. The read comes to an end 3 residues before the CDR3 does, leaving the germline J gene to fill in the end. Per germline, CDR1 SGHAT and CDR2 FQDESV (reference sequence). The CDR3 extends over 15 amino acids.

CDR3 region: CASSSRAGGTYEQYF. The sequenced part of the CDR3 DNA is TGTGCCAGCAGCTCCCGGGCGGGGGGGACCTACGAG. This rearrangement joins TRBV7-2 to TRBJ2-7, with 9 bases fitting TRBD2. The read comes to an end 3 residues before the CDR3 does, leaving the germline J gene to fill in the end. V was clipped by 4 bases and J by 2 bases; unmatched bases: 6. Germline V CDR1 and CDR2: SGHTA, FQGNSA. The CDR3 spans 15 residues. Using reference TRBV7-2 and TRBJ2-7 for the parts outside the CDR3, the full variable domain is GAGVSQSPSNKVTEKGKDVELRCDPISGHTALYWYRQSLGQGLEFLIYFQGNSAPDKSGLPSDRFSAERTGGSVSTLTIQRTQQEDSAVYLCASSSRAGGTYEQYFGPGTRLTVT.

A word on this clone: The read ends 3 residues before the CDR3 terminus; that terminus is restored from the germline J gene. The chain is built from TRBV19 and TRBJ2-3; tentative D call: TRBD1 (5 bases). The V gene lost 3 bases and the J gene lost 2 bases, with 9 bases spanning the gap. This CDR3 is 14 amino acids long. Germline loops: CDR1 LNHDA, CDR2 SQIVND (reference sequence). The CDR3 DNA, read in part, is TGTGCCAGTAGTATGCAGGGTCCCACAGATACG. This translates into CASSMQGPTDT. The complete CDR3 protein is CASSMQGPTDTQYF.

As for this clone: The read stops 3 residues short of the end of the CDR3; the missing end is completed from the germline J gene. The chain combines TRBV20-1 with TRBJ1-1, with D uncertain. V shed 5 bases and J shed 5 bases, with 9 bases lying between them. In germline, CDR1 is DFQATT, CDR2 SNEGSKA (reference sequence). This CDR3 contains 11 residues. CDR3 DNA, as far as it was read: TGCAGTGCTCTAAGAGCAACTGAA. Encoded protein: CSALRATE. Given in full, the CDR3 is CSALRATEAFF.

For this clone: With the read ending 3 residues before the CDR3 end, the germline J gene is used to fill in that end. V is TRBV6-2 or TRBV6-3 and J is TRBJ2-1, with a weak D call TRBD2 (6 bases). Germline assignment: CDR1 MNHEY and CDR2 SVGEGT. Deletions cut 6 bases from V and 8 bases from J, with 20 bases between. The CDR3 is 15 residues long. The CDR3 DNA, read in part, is TGTGCCAGCAGCCTAGAAACTAGCTCCAGCTATGAG. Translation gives CASSLETSSSYE. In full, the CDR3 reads CASSLETSSSYEQFF.

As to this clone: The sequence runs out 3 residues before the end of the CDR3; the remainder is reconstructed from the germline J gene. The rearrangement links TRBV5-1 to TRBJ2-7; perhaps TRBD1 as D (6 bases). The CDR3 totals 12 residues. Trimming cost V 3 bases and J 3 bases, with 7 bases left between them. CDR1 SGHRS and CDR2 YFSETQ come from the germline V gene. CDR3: CASSWDNYEQYF. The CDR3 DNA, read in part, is TGCGCCAGCAGCTGGGACAACTACGAG.

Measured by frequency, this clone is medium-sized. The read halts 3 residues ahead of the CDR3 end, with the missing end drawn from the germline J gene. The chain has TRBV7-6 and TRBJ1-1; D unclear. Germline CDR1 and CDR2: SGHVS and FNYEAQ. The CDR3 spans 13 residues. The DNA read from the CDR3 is TGTGCCAGCAGCTTAGAGCCGGGGAGCTGG. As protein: CASSLEPGSW. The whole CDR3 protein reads CASSLEPGSWAFF.

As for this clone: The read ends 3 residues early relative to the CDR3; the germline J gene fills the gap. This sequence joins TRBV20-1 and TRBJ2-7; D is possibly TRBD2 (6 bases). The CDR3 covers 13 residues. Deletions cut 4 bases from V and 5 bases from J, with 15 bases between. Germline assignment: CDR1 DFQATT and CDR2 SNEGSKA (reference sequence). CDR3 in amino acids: CSANLGGAHEQYF. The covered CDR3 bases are TGCAGTGCTAACCTGGGCGGGGCACACGAG.

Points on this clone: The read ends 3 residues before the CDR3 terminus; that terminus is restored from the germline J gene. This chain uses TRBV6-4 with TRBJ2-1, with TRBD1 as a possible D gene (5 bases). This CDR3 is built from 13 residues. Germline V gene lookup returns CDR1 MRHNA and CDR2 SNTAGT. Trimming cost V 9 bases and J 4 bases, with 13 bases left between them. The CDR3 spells CAREKDRYNEQFF. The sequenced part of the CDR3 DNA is TGTGCCAGAGAGAAAGACAGATACAATGAG.

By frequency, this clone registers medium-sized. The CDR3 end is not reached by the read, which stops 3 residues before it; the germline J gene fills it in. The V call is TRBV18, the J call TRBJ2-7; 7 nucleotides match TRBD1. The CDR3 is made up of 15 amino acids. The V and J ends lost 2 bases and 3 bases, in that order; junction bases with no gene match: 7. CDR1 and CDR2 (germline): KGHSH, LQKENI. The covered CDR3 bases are TGTGCCAGCTCACCATACCGGGACAGTATCTACGAG. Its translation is CASSPYRDSIYE. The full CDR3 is CASSPYRDSIYEQYF.

The covered CDR3 bases are TGTGCCAGCTCACCGACAGGGCGGACTGAA. Translated: CASSPTGRTE. The whole CDR3 region reads CASSPTGRTEAFF. The genes are TRBV18 and TRBJ1-1, with 7 bases aligning to TRBD1. Read sequence stops 3 residues before the CDR3 end, and the germline J gene provides the missing end. In germline, CDR1 is KGHSH, CDR2 LQKENI. This CDR3 contains 13 residues. V was pared by 3 bases and J by 5 bases, with 3 bases of the junction left unmatched.

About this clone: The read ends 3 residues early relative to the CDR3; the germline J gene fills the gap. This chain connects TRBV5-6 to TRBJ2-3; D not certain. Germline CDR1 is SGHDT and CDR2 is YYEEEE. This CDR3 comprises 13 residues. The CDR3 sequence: CASNEFLAETQYF. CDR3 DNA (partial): TGTGCCAGCAACGAATTTCTCGCGGAGACG.

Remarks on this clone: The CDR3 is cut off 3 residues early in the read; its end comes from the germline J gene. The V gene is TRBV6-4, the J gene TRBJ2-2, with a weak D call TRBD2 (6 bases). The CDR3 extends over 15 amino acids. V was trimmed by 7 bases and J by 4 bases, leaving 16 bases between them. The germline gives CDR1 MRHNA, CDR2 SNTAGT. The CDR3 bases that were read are TGTGCCAGCAAGACCACTAGCACGAGCACCGGGGAG. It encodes CASKTTSTSTGE. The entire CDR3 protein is CASKTTSTSTGELFF.

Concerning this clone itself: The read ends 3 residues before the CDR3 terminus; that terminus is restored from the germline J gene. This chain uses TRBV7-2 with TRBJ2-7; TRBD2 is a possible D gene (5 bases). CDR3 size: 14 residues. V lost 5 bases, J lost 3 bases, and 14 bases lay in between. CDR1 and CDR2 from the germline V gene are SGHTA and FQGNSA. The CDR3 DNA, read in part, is TGTGCCAGCAGCCTTTCCGGGGTGTTCTACGAG. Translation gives CASSLSGVFYE. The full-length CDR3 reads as CASSLSGVFYEQYF.

This CDR3 reads CASSVREVAGTQYF. The sequenced CDR3 bases are TGTGCCAGCAGTGTTCGAGAAGTCGCAGGTACG. This chain connects TRBV2 to TRBJ2-3; unclear D gene. From the germline J gene comes the end of the CDR3, since the read stops 3 residues before it. This CDR3 contains 14 residues. Trimming removed 4 bases from V and 8 bases from J, with 16 bases in between. CDR1 and CDR2 (germline): SNHLY, FYNNEI.

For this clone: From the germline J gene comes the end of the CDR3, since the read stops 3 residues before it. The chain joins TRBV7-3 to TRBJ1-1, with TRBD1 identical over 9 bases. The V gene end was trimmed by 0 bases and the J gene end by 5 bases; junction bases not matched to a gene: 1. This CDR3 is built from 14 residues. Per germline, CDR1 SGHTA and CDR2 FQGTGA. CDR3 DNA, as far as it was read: TGTGCCAGCAGCTTAACGGGACAGGGAACTGAA. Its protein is CASSLTGQGTE. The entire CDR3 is CASSLTGQGTEAFF. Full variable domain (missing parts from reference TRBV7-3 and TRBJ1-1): GAGVSQTPSNKVTEKGKYVELRCDPISGHTALYWYRQSLGQGPEFLIYFQGTGAADDSGLPNDRFFAVRPEGSVSTLKIQRTERGDSAVYLCASSLTGQGTEAFFGQGTRLTVV.

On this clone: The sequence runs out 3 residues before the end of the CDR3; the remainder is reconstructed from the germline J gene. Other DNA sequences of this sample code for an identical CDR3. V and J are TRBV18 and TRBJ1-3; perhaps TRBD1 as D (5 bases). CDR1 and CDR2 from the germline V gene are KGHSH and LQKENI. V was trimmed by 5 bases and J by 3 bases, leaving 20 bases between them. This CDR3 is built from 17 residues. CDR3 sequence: CASSSSPGRVVGNTIYF. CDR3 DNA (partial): TGTGCCAGCTCATCGTCTCCGGGCAGGGTGGTTGGAAACACC.

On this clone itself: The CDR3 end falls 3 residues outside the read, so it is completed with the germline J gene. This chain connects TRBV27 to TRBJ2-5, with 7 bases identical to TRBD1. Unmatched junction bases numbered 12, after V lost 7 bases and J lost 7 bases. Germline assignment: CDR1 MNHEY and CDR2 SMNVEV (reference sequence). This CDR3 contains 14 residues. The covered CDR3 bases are TGTGCCAGCAACTCAAACAGGGGCTGGGGGACC. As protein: CASNSNRGWGT. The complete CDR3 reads CASNSNRGWGTQYF.

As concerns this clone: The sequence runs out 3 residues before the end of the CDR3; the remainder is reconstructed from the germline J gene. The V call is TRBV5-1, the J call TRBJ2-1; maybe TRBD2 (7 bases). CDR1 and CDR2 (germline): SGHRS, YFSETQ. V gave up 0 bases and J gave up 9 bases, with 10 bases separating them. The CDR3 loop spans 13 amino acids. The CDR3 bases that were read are TGCGCCAGCAGCTTGGGGGGGGGCAGTGAG. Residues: CASSLGGGSE. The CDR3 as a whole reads CASSLGGGSEQFF.

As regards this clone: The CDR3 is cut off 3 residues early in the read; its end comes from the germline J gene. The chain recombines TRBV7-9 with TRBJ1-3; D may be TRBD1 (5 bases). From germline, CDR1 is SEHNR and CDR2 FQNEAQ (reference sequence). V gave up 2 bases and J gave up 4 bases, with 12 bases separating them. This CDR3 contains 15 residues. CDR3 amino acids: CASSLIKGQGNTIYF. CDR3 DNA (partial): TGTGCCAGCAGCTTAATTAAAGGACAAGGAAACACC.

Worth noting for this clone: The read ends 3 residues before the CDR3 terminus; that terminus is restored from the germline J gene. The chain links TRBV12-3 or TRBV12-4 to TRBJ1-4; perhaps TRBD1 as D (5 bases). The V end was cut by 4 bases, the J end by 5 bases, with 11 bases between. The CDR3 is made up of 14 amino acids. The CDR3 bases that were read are TGTGCCAGCAGTTCGACAGAGAAGAATGAAAAA. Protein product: CASSSTEKNEK. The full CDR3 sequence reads CASSSTEKNEKLFF.

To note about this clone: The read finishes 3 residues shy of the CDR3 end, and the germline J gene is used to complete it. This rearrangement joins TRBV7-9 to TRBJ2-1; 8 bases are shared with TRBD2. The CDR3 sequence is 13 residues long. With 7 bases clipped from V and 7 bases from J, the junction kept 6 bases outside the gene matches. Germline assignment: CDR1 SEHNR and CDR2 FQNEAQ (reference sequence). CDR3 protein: CASTQSGGNEQFF. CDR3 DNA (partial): TGTGCCAGCACCCAAAGCGGGGGTAATGAG. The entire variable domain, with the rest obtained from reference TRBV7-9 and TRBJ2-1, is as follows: DTGVSQNPRHKITKRGQNVTFRCDPISEHNRLYWYRQTLGQGPEFLTYFQNEAQLEKSRLLSDRFSAERPKGSFSTLEIQRTEQGDSAMYLCASTQSGGNEQFFGPGTRLTVL.

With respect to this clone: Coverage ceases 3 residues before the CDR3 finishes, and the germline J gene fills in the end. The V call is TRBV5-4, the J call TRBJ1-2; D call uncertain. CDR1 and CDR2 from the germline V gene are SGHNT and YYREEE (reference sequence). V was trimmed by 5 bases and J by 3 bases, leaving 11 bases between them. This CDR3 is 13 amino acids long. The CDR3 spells CASSRADDYGYTF. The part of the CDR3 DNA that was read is TGTGCCAGCAGTAGGGCAGACGACTATGGC.